These 20 T cell receptor beta chains originate from one sample sequenced in a study of identical twins. Via MiXCR, TCRdb re-called the 5' RACE reads, giving one row per CDR3 protein. The repertoire holds under 900,000 distinct CDR3 sequences, roughly 18% seen once, with roughly 14% in the top ten. These data were also reused for a study on T cells expressing NK-cell markers.

The sequencing input was PBMCs. All receptors derive from a woman aged 18-35 years in good health.

This clonotype was observed a few times. This chain uses TRBV7-9 with TRBJ1-5, with 7 bases fitting TRBD1. The trim removed 8 bases at V and 6 bases at J, leaving 7 bases unmatched. Germline values: CDR1 SEHNR, CDR2 FQNEAQ (reference sequence). The CDR3 extends over 13 amino acids. CDR3 nucleotides: TGTGCCAGCGTACCACAGGGGAGTCAGCCCCAGCATTTT. Protein sequence: CASVPQGSQPQHF.

This sequence joins TRBV5-1 and TRBJ2-1; 8 nucleotides align to TRBD1. The germline V gene has CDR1 SGHRS and CDR2 YFSETQ. V shed 3 bases, J shed 8 bases, and the junction held 4 bases outside the gene matches. The CDR3 length is 13 residues. Written as DNA, the CDR3 is TGCGCCAGCAGCTGGGACAGGAGGCATGAGCAGTTCTTC. Residues: CASSWDRRHEQFF.

A few counts support this clonotype. V is TRBV2 and J is TRBJ2-3; 13 bases match TRBD2. The V and J ends lost 5 bases and 9 bases, in that order; junction bases with no gene match: 14. The germline CDR1 and CDR2 sequences are SNHLY and FYNNEI. The CDR3 runs 17 residues. CDR3 amino acids: CASSKTSGGPTAGTQYF. In DNA form, the CDR3 reads TGTGCCAGCAGTAAGACTAGCGGGGGGCCCACAGCAGGAACGCAGTATTTT. The full variable domain, its missing parts supplied by reference TRBV2 and TRBJ2-3, is EPEVTQTPSHQVTQMGQEVILRCVPISNHLYFYWYRQILGQKVEFLVSFYNNEISEKSEIFDDQFSVERPDGSNFTLKIRSTKLEDSAMYFCASSKTSGGPTAGTQYFGPGTRLTVL.

The V and J genes are TRBV5-1 and TRBJ2-7; 7 nucleotides align to TRBD1. The germline CDR1 and CDR2 sequences are SGHRS and YFSETQ. The CDR3 length is 16 residues. V shed 4 bases, J shed 4 bases, and the junction held 14 bases outside the gene matches. This CDR3 reads CASSRNGDRPLYEQYF. The CDR3 coding sequence is TGCGCCAGCAGCCGTAACGGGGACAGACCGCTTTACGAGCAGTACTTC.

This clonotype was seen at least ten times. V gene TRBV6-2 or TRBV6-3 combines with J gene TRBJ2-1; D could derive from TRBD1 or TRBD2 (6 bases each). Germline assignment: CDR1 MNHEY and CDR2 SVGEGT. The V and J ends lost 0 bases and 7 bases respectively, with 13 bases between them. The CDR3 totals 15 residues. The CDR3, as DNA: TGTGCCAGCAGTTACTCGGAGGAGGGGGTAAATGAGCAGTTCTTC. The encoded protein is CASSYSEEGVNEQFF.

This clonotype was observed a handful of times. The V gene is TRBV5-1, the J gene TRBJ1-1, with D uncertain. The length of the CDR3 is 15 residues. V gave up 0 bases and J gave up 4 bases, with 13 bases separating them. From germline, CDR1 is SGHRS and CDR2 YFSETQ. CDR3 in amino acids: CASSLEKHGSTEAFF. The CDR3 DNA reads TGCGCCAGCAGCTTGGAAAAGCACGGGAGCACTGAAGCTTTCTTT.

V usage is TRBV20-1 and J usage is TRBJ2-2; D is possibly TRBD1 (5 bases). This CDR3 comprises 14 residues. Trimming shortened V by 3 bases and J by 4 bases, and 12 bases separated the two germline ends. Germline CDR1 is DFQATT and CDR2 is SNEGSKA (reference sequence). The DNA of the CDR3 is TGCAGTGCTAGTAGGCAGGGTAGCACCGGGGAGCTGTTTTTT. This gives the protein CSASRQGSTGELFF.

This clonotype was picked up many times. The chain has TRBV9 and TRBJ2-1; a possible D gene is TRBD1 (5 bases). CDR1 SGDLS and CDR2 YYNGEE come from the germline V gene. The V end was cut by 2 bases, the J end by 10 bases, with 13 bases between. The CDR3 loop spans 13 amino acids. This CDR3 reads CASSVTDGFEQFF. In DNA, the CDR3 is TGTGCCAGCAGCGTGACAGACGGGTTCGAGCAGTTCTTC.

This clonotype has a handful of counts. The genes are TRBV5-6 and TRBJ2-2; D is uncertain. Germline V gives CDR1 SGHDT, CDR2 YYEEEE. V lost 5 bases to trimming and J lost 0 bases, with 5 bases between them. CDR3 length: 13 amino acids. In DNA, the CDR3 is TGTGCCAGCAGGGCCACGAACACCGGGGAGCTGTTTTTT. It specifies CASRATNTGELFF.

This clonotype was counted ten times or more. The chain has TRBV12-3 or TRBV12-4 and TRBJ1-1, with 7 positions matching TRBD1. With 6 bases clipped from V and 7 bases from J, the junction kept 8 bases outside the gene matches. The CDR3 runs to 13 residues. The CDR3 loop is CASRGRGQVEAFF. CDR3 nucleotides: TGTGCCAGCAGAGGGAGGGGGCAGGTTGAAGCTTTCTTT.

This clonotype was seen ten or more times. This sequence joins TRBV20-1 and TRBJ2-7, with 9 bases that match TRBD1. Germline V CDR1 and CDR2: DFQATT, SNEGSKA (reference sequence). The CDR3 is made up of 13 amino acids. The V and J ends lost 4 bases and 2 bases, in that order; junction bases with no gene match: 3. The CDR3 DNA is TGCAGTGCTACGGACAGGGGACCCTACGAGCAGTACTTC. Translated: CSATDRGPYEQYF.

The V and J genes are TRBV7-2 and TRBJ2-5; D is perhaps TRBD1 or TRBD2 (6 bases each). The V gene's germline CDR1 is SGHTA and CDR2 FQGNSA. The CDR3 spans 15 residues. V lost 1 base and J lost 1, with 10 bases in between. The CDR3 here is CASSLGGAVQETQYF. The CDR3 DNA is TGTGCCAGCAGCTTAGGGGGGGCGGTCCAAGAGACCCAGTACTTC. The full variable domain, completed using reference TRBV7-2 and TRBJ2-5, is GAGVSQSPSNKVTEKGKDVELRCDPISGHTALYWYRQSLGQGLEFLIYFQGNSAPDKSGLPSDRFSAERTGGSVSTLTIQRTQQEDSAVYLCASSLGGAVQETQYFGPGTRLLVL.

As for this clonotype: Possible read error: a much larger clone is one base away. The chain is built from TRBV12-3 or TRBV12-4 and TRBJ2-1, with a tentative D call TRBD1 (5 bases). Trimming removed 6 bases from V and 13 bases from J, with 16 bases in between. This CDR3 spans 12 amino acids. Here the CDR3 reads CASRIGRGDQFF. CDR3 bases: TGTGCCAGCAGGATAGGAAGGGGTGATCAGTTCTTC.

The chain is built from TRBV9 and TRBJ2-1; possible D gene TRBD2, 7 bases. The CDR3 has 17 residues. CDR1 and CDR2 from the germline V gene are SGDLS and YYNGEE. The ends were cut back, 4 bases at V and 7 bases at J, with 24 bases in the middle. The CDR3 sequence is CASSPLGGRSSRNEQFF. The CDR3, as DNA: TGTGCCAGCAGCCCACTCGGGGGGCGATCTTCCCGGAATGAGCAGTTCTTC.

The chain couples TRBV29-1 to TRBJ2-5, with D possibly TRBD2 on 6 matching bases. CDR1 and CDR2 (germline): SQVTM, ANQGSEA. The CDR3 is 13 amino acids. Trimming left V 4 bases short and J 4 bases short, with 13 bases between. The CDR3 loop reads CSVANTGGETQYF. CDR3 nucleotide sequence: TGCAGCGTTGCGAACACCGGGGGAGAGACCCAGTACTTC.

The table lists this clonotype with a few counts. This sequence joins TRBV12-3 or TRBV12-4 and TRBJ2-2; 7 bases align to TRBD2. V was clipped by 7 bases and J by 1 base; unmatched bases: 3. CDR3 size: 14 residues. The CDR3: CASKASGNTGELFF. DNA of the CDR3: TGTGCCAGCAAGGCTAGCGGGAACACCGGGGAGCTGTTTTTT.

The chain uses TRBV6-4 and TRBJ2-4; unclear D gene. CDR1 MRHNA and CDR2 SNTAGT come from the germline V gene. The CDR3 sequence is 12 residues long. Trimming pared 2 bases from V and 7 bases from J, leaving 6 bases between. CDR3 bases: TGTGCCAGCAGTGACGTGGACAACATTCAGTACTTC. Protein: CASSDVDNIQYF.

The chain couples TRBV20-1 to TRBJ2-3; D gene unclear. CDR1 and CDR2 (germline): DFQATT, SNEGSKA (reference sequence). Trimming took off 4 bases at V and 1 base at J, with 12 bases between the two ends. This CDR3 comprises 14 residues. For the CDR3, the DNA is TGCAGTGCTATAGATCAGCTAGGCACAGATACGCAGTATTTT. Translated, it gives CSAIDQLGTDTQYF.

This rearrangement joins TRBV12-3 or TRBV12-4 to TRBJ2-5, with TRBD1 matching 7 bases. The CDR3 runs 15 residues. With 4 bases clipped from V and 7 bases from J, the junction kept 12 bases outside the gene matches. CDR3 nucleotide sequence: TGTGCCAGCAGTTCTCCGACAGGGAAGCGTGCGACCCAGTACTTC. It is translated as CASSSPTGKRATQYF.

The sample holds many counts of this clonotype. The chain combines TRBV5-1 with TRBJ2-1, with 7 bases identical to TRBD2. There are 16 residues in the CDR3. After removal of 0 bases from V and 1 base from J, the junction contained 4 bases not matched to a gene. CDR1 SGHRS and CDR2 YFSETQ come from the germline V gene. CDR3: CASSLGRGWSYNEQFF. CDR3 sequence (DNA): TGCGCCAGCAGCTTGGGGCGGGGGTGGTCCTACAATGAGCAGTTCTTC.